This T cell receptor (beta chain) is from a study of chemoradiotherapy in HPV16-positive cancers. As for the study in general: Two HPV16-positive patients' cells yielded candidate HPV-specific clones and common motifs. Study-wide results and limits: In HPV16-positive patients, HPV-responsive T-cell expansion tracked better recurrence-free survival. The functional HPV-specific definition rests on just a couple of HPV16-positive patients.

Here immunoSEQ multiplex PCR was the method, and the copy in TCRdb shows in-frame clones only, minus some. The sample carries roughly 7,600 clones, 65% to 75% recorded once. The sample holds a few counts of this clone. Antigen: not known. Samples were taken several times over chemoradiotherapy. The CDR3 runs 16 residues. Material: tumor tissue, obtained from a patient who underwent chemoradiotherapy. This rearrangement joins TRBV21-1 to TRBJ2-7; TRBD2 is taken as the D call from the table, unchecked against the DNA. TRBV21-1 constitutes a pseudogene. The receptor was derived from a human donor with HPV-associated anogenital cancer. Here the CDR3 reads CASSKVGGKSSYEQYF. Here the CDR3 DNA reads TGTGCCAGCAGCAAAGTAGGCGGGAAAAGCTCCTACGAGCAGTACTTC.